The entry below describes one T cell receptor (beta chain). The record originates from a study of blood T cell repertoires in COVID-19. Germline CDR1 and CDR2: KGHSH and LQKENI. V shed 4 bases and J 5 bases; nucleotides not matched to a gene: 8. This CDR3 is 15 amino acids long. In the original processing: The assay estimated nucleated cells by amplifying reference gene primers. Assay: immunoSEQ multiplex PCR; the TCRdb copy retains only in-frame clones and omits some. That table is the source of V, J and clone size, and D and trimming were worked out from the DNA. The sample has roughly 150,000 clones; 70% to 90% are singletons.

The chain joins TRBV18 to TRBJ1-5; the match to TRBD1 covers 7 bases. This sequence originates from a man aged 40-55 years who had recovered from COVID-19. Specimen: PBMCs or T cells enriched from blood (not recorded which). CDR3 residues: CASSLGSRGDQPQHF. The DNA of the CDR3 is TGTGCCAGCTCACTTGGGAGCAGGGGGGATCAGCCCCAGCATTTT.